The T cell receptor beta chain described here comes from a study of cytomegalovirus exposure and HLA in healthy donors. Overall study: In an earlier analysis, approximately 120 million unique TCR beta sequences were found from approximately 190 million T cells. Of all 400 or so donors who were genotyped, around 79% belonged to the Caucasian-associated ancestry cluster. Findings of the study overall: Researchers reported in a later analysis that common viral pathogens appeared linked to several top clusters. Whilst most TCR sequences proved rare, a subset of public TCRs occurred across many donors.

With 3 bases removed from V and 0 bases from J, the gap between germline ends came to 10 bases. Germline V lookup: CDR1 LNHDA, CDR2 SQIVND (reference sequence). CDR3 length equals 15 residues. Remarks on this clone: The target antigen is unknown.

Primers for the PCR totalled 60 Vbeta and 13 Jbeta. The assay was immunoSEQ multiplex PCR, and TCRdb's table has in-frame clones only and misses some. Its table records about 53,000 clones. Sample: PBMCs. The chain uses TRBV19 and TRBJ2-3; the D gene is possibly TRBD1 (6 bases). The source is a woman aged 18-35 years in good health and CMV-seronegative. CDR3 sequence: CASSIGTGSTDTQYF. As DNA, the CDR3 is TGTGCCAGTAGTATTGGTACAGGGAGCACAGATACGCAGTATTTT.